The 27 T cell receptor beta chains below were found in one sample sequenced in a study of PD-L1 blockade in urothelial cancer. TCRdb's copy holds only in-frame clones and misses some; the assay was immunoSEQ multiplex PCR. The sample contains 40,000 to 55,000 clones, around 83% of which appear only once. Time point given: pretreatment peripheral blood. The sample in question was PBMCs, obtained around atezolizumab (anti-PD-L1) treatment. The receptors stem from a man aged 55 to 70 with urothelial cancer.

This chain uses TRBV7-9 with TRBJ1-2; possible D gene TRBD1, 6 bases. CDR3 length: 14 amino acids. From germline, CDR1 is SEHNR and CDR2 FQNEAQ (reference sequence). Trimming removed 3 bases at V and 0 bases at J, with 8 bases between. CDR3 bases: TGTGCCAGCAGCTTCGGACAGTCTAACTATGGCTACACCTTC. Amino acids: CASSFGQSNYGYTF.

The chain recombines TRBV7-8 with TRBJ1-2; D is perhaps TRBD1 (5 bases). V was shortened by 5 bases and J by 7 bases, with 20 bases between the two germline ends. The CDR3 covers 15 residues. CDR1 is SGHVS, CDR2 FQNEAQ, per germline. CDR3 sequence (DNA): TGTGCCAGCAGCGTAGGACCGGGACTCGAAGGTGGCTACACCTTC. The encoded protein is CASSVGPGLEGGYTF.

The CDR3 DNA follows: TGTGCCAGCAGCGTAGCAGGGGGGCAGCCCCAGCATTTT. It encodes CASSVAGGQPQHF. V gene TRBV9 combines with J gene TRBJ1-5; 7 positions agree with TRBD1. CDR1 is SGDLS and CDR2 is YYNGEE in the germline V gene. V was clipped by 0 bases and J by 7 bases; unmatched bases: 1. This CDR3 contains 13 residues.

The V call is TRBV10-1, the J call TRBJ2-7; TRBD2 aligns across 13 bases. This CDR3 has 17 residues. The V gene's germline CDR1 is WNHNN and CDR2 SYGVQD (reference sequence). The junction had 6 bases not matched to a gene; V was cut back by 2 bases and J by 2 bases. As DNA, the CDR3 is TGCGCCAGCAGTGAGGGACTAGCGGGAGTTCCCCCCTACGAGCAGTACTTC. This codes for CASSEGLAGVPPYEQYF.

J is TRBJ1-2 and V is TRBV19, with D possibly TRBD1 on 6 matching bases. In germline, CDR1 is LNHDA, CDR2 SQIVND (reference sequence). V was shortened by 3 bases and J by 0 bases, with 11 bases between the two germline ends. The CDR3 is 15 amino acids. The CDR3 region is CASSIPTGTNYGYTF. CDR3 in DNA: TGTGCCAGTAGTATTCCTACAGGGACTAACTATGGCTACACCTTC.

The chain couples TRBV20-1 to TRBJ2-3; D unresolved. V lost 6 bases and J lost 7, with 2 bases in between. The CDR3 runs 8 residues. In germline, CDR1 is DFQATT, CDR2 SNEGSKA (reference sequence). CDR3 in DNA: TGCAGTGCCAATACGCAGTATTTT. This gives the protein CSANTQYF.

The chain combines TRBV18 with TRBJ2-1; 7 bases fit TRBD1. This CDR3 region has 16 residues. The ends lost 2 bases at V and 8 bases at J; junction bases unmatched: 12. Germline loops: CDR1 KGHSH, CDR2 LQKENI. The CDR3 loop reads CASSPLGRQGAHEQFF. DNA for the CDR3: TGTGCCAGCTCACCATTGGGCCGACAGGGAGCGCATGAGCAGTTCTTC. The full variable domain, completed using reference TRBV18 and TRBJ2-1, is NAGVMQNPRHLVRRRGQEARLRCSPMKGHSHVYWYRQLPEEGLKFMVYLQKENIIDESGMPKERFSAEFPKEGPSILRIQQVVRGDSAAYFCASSPLGRQGAHEQFFGPGTRLTVL.

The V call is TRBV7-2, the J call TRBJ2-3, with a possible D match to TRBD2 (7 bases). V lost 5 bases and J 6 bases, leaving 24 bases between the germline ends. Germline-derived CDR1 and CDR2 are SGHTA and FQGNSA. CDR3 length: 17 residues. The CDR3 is CASSPAGAGAKGDTQYF. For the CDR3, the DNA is TGTGCCAGCAGCCCCGCGGGGGCGGGAGCGAAAGGGGATACGCAGTATTTT.

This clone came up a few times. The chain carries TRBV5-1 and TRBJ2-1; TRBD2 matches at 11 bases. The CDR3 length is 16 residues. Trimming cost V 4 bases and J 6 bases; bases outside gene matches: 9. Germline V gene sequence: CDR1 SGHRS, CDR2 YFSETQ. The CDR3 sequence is CASSPGGTSGINEQFF. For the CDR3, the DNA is TGCGCCAGCAGCCCTGGCGGGACTAGCGGAATCAATGAGCAGTTCTTC. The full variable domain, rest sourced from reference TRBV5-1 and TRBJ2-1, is KAGVTQTPRYLIKTRGQQVTLSCSPISGHRSVSWYQQTPGQGLQFLFEYFSETQRNKGNFPGRFSGRQFSNSRSEMNVSTLELGDSALYLCASSPGGTSGINEQFFGPGTRLTVL.

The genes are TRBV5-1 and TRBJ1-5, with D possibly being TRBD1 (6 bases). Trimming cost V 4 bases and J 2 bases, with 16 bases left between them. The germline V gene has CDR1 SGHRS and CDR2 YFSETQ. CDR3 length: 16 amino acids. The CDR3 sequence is CASSPYGRGGNQPQHF. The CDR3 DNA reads TGCGCCAGCAGCCCCTATGGCAGGGGCGGCAATCAGCCCCAGCATTTT.

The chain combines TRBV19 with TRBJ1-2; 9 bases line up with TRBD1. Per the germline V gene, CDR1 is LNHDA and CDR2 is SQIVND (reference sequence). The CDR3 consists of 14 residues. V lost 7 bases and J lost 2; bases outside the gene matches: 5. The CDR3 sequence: CASKSDRGNYGYTF. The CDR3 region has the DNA TGTGCCAGTAAATCGGACAGGGGCAACTATGGCTACACCTTC.

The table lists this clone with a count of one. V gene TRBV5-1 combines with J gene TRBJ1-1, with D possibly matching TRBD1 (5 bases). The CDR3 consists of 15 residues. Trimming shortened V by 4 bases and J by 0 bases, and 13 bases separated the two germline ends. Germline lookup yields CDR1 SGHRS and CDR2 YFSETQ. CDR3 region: CASSEGHAMNTEAFF. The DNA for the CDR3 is TGCGCCAGCAGCGAAGGACATGCCATGAACACTGAAGCTTTCTTT.

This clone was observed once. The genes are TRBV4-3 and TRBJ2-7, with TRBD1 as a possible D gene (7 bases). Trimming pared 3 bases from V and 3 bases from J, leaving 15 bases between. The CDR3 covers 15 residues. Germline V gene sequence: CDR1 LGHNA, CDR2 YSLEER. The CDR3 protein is CASSQASQGGYEQYF. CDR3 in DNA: TGCGCCAGCAGCCAGGCCTCCCAGGGGGGCTACGAGCAGTACTTC.

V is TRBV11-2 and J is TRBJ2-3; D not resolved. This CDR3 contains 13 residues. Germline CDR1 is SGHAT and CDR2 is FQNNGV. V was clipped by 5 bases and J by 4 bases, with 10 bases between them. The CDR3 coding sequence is TGTGCCAGCAGCCAACGCTTAGCAGATACGCAGTATTTT. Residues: CASSQRLADTQYF.

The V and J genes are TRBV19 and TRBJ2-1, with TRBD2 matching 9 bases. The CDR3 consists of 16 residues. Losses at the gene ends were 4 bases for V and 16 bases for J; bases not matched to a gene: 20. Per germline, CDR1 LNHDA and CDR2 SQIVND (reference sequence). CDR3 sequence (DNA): TGTGCCAGTAGTAGAGTTAGCGGGAGTTTCTACAATGAGCTTTTCTTC. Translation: CASSRVSGSFYNELFF. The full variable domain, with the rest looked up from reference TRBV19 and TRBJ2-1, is DGGITQSPKYLFRKEGQNVTLSCEQNLNHDAMYWYRQDPGQGLRLIYYSQIVNDFQKGDIAEGYSVSREKKESFPLTVTSAQKNPTAFYLCASSRVSGSFYNELFFGPGTRLTVL.

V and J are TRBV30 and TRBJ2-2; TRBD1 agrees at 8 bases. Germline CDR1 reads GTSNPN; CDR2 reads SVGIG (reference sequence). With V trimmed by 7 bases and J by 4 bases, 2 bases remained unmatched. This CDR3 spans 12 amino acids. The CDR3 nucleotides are TGTGCCTTCAGGGGGCTCACCGGGGAGCTGTTTTTT. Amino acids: CAFRGLTGELFF.

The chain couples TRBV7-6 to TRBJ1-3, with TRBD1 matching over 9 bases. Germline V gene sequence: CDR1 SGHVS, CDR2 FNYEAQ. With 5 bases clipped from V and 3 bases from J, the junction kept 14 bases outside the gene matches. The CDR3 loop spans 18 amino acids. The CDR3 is CASSQVWGQGQGGNTIYF. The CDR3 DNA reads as TGTGCCAGCAGCCAGGTCTGGGGACAGGGTCAAGGTGGAAACACCATATATTTT. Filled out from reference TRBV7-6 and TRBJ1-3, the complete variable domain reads GAGVSQSPRYKVTKRGQDVALRCDPISGHVSLYWYRQALGQGPEFLTYFNYEAQQDKSGLPNDRFSAERPEGSISTLTIQRTEQRDSAMYRCASSQVWGQGQGGNTIYFGEGSWLTVV.

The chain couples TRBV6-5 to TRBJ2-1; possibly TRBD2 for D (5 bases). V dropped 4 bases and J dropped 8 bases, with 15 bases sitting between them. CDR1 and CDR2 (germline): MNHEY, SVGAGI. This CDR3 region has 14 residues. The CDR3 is CASSLNLAVDEQFF. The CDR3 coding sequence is TGTGCCAGCAGTTTAAACCTAGCTGTCGATGAGCAGTTCTTC.

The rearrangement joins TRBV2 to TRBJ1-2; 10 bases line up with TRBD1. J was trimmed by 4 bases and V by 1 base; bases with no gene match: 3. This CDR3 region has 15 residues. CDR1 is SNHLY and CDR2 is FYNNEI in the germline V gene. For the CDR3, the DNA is TGTGCCAGCAGTGAAGGGGACAGGGGCTCCTATGGCTACACCTTC. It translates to CASSEGDRGSYGYTF.

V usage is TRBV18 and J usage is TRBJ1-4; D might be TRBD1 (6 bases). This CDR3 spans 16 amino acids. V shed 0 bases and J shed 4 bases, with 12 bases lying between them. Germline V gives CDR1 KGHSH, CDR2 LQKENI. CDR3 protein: CASSPPRQAHNEKLFF. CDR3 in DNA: TGTGCCAGCTCACCACCTCGACAGGCACATAATGAAAAACTGTTTTTT. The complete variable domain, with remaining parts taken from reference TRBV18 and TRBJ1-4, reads NAGVMQNPRHLVRRRGQEARLRCSPMKGHSHVYWYRQLPEEGLKFMVYLQKENIIDESGMPKERFSAEFPKEGPSILRIQQVVRGDSAAYFCASSPPRQAHNEKLFFGSGTQLSVL.

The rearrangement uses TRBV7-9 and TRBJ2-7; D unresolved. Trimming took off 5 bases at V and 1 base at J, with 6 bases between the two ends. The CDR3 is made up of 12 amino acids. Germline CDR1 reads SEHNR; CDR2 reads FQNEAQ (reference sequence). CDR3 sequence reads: CASSLPSYEQYF. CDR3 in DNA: TGTGCCAGCAGCCTACCGTCCTACGAGCAGTACTTC.

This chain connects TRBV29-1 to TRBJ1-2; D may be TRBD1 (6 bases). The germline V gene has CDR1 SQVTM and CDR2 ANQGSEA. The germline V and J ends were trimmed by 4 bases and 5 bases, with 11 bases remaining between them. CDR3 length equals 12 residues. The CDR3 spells CSVVRGDYGYTF. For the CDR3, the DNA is TGCAGCGTTGTCAGGGGAGATTATGGCTACACCTTC.

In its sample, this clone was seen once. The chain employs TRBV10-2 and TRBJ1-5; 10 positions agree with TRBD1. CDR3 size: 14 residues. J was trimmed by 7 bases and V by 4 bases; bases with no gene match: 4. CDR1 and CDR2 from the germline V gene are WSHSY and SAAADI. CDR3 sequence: CASSGGQGRQPQHF. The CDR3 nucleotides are TGCGCCAGCAGTGGGGGACAGGGGAGACAGCCCCAGCATTTT.

The CDR3 DNA is TGTGCCAGCAGCTCAGATCAGGGTTTTGTGAATTCACCCCTCCACTTT. Translating gives CASSSDQGFVNSPLHF. This rearrangement joins TRBV5-4 to TRBJ1-6; possibly TRBD1 for D (5 bases). The germline V gene encodes CDR1 SGHNT and CDR2 YYREEE (reference sequence). The CDR3 has 16 residues. The V end was cut by 3 bases, the J end by 7 bases, with 17 bases between.

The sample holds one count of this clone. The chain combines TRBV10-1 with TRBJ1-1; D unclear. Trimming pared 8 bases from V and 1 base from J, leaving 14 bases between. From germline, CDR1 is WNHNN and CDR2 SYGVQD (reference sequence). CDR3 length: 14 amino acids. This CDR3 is CASRPMRENTEAFF. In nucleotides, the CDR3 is TGCGCCAGCCGCCCGATGCGGGAGAACACTGAAGCTTTCTTT.

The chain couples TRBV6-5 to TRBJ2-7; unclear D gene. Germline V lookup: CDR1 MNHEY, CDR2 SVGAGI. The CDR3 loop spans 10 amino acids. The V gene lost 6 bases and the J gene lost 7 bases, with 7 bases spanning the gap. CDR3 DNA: TGTGCCAGCAGGCGAAATGAGCAGTACTTC. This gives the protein CASRRNEQYF.

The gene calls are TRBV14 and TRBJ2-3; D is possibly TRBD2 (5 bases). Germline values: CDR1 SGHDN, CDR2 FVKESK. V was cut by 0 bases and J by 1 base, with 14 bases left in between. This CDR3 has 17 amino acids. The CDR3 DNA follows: TGTGCCAGCAGCCAAGATTCCGGGGTGATGGGCACAGATACGCAGTATTTT. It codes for CASSQDSGVMGTDTQYF.